Described below is a single T cell receptor (beta chain) sequence and its context. The target antigen is unknown. The 120-subject validation cohort, separate from the roughly 700-subject first cohort, included the donors. The table came from immunoSEQ multiplex PCR; TCRdb's copy has only in-frame clones and leaves some out. The sample shows some 150,000 clones, about nine tenths of them seen only once. V gave up 6 bases and J gave up 1 base; unmatched junction bases: 5. The CDR3 is made up of 15 amino acids. Germline V CDR1 and CDR2: SEHNR, FQNEAQ (reference sequence). This specimen belongs to a study of cytomegalovirus exposure and HLA in healthy donors. Study details: The same platform was used for the roughly 120 validation repertoires and the roughly 680 first-cohort repertoires, a later analysis reported.

Study findings and constraints: Diagnosis of cytomegalovirus status made by the classifier reportedly showed high specificity and sensitivity. The listing of roughly 160 TCR beta chains classed them as cytomegalovirus-associated.

The source of this sequence is a man younger than 35 in good health and CMV-seropositive. The sequencing input was PBMCs. The J gene is TRBJ2-7, the V gene TRBV7-9; the match to TRBD2 covers 11 bases. The CDR3 loop reads CASSYLAGGSYEQYF. CDR3 DNA sequence: TGTGCCAGCAGTTACCTAGCGGGGGGATCCTACGAGCAGTACTTC.